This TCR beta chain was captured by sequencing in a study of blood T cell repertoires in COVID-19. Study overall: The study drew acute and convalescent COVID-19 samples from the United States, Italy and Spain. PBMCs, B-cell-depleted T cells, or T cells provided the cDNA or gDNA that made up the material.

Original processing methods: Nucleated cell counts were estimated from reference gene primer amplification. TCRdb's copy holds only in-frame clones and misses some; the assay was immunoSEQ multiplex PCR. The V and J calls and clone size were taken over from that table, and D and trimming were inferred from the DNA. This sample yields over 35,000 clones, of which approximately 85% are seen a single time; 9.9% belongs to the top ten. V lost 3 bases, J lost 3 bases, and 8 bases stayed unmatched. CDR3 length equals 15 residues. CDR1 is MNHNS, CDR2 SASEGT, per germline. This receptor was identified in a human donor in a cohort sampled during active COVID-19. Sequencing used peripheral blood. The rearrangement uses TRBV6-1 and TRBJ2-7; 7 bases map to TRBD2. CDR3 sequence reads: CASSEGGSTYYEQYF. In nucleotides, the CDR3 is TGTGCCAGCAGTGAGGGGGGGTCGACCTACTACGAGCAGTACTTC.